Detailed here is one T cell receptor beta chain. Its antigen remains unidentified. It has no much larger one-base neighbor in the sample; base qualities were not kept. This entry comes from a study of blood T cell repertoires in COVID-19 (dated by TCRdb to 2019 to 2021). For the study in its entirety: Collaborator samples came from the United States, Italy and Spain and covered acute and convalescent phases of COVID-19. Where available, HLA class I and class II types were obtained from metadata supplied by the sample provider rather than from assay-based typing. Subjects who had been exposed to COVID-19, were actively infected with it, or had recovered from it provided the deeply sampled blood TCRbeta repertoires that made up the dataset. The repertoires were released in a freely available public database intended as a resource for research on the immune response to SARS-CoV-2. Sample metadata almost always included a de-identified subject ID, COVID-19 status, age in years and sex. The samples were drawn from the first 160 participants of the ongoing ImmuneRACE study and from 950 to 1,500 subjects provided by 6 global collaborators. The material from the prospective study consisted of cDNA or gDNA derived from T cells, B-cell-depleted T cells, or PBMCs.

Study-level results and caveats: Clinical and demographic metadata were provided uncurated, with the amount varying by source and participant.

The collaborating institutions used their own protocols to collect whole blood in K2EDTA tubes. For TCRbeta analysis, collaborators shipped samples as frozen whole blood, isolated PBMCs, or DNA extracted from either of those sample types. The germline V gene (reference sequence) gives CDR1 as LNHNV and CDR2 as YYDKDF. There are 16 amino acids in the CDR3, from cysteine to phenylalanine inclusive. The kept DNA is CDR3 alone, 48 bases in frame from the first base. Germline trimming: 5 bases from V, 2 bases from J; junction bases outside gene matches: 10. The immunoSEQ Assay, a bias-controlled multiplex PCR, was used to amplify TCRbeta CDR3 regions from genomic DNA. Per the source publication's procedure: The number of nucleated cells in each sample was estimated from the amplification of reference gene primers within the assay. To quantify the absolute abundance of each unique TCRbeta CDR3 rearrangement, sequence reads were collapsed and filtered. For each sample, productive Simpson clonality was calculated by taking the square root of Simpson's diversity index across productive rearrangements. TCRdb took over this immuneACCESS table, retaining in-frame rearrangements with V and J assigned. Such tables are incomplete; in checked studies, under half of the missing clones stem from an unresolved V gene, and the remainder is unexplained. The V and J calls and clone size come from that table; D and trimming were worked out from the DNA. A total of fewer than 150,000 clones appear in this sample, 70% to 90% of them only once. The ten top clones hold 4% to 5.5% of the sample.

The TCR sequence derives from a woman aged 50 to 60 with acute or convalescent COVID-19. The specimen was peripheral blood. The chain links TRBV15 with TRBJ2-5; the junction holds 8 bases that match TRBD1. The CDR3 region reads CATSDRTGSNQETQYF. The DNA reads as follows: TGTGCCACCAGCGATAGGACAGGGTCGAATCAAGAGACCCAGTACTTC.